What follows are 29 T cell receptor beta chains derived from one specimen sequenced in a study of T cells after somatic rescue of genetic block. Method: immunoSEQ multiplex PCR; TCRdb's copy keeps in-frame clones and lacks some. The table has approximately 78,000 clones, just over 90% seen once. Material for sequencing was peripheral blood mononuclear cells (PBMCs). All receptors come from a young man.

The V call is TRBV27, the J call TRBJ2-5; D is perhaps TRBD1 or TRBD2 (6 bases each). This CDR3 contains 12 residues. V gave up 3 bases and J gave up 9 bases, with 11 bases separating them. From germline, CDR1 is MNHEY and CDR2 SMNVEV (reference sequence). The CDR3 DNA reads TGTGCCAGCAGTTTTCCGGGGGCCGCCCAGTACTTC. This sequence encodes CASSFPGAAQYF.

The CDR3 DNA reads as TGTGCCAGCTCACCAGGGACCACCCAGTACTTC. It specifies CASSPGTTQYF. The V call is TRBV18, the J call TRBJ2-5; D assignment may be TRBD1 or TRBD2 (5 bases each). The V end lost 2 bases, the J end lost 8 bases, and 6 bases lay between the germline ends. CDR3 length equals 11 residues. Germline CDR1 reads KGHSH; CDR2 reads LQKENI.

The chain recombines TRBV6-1 with TRBJ2-7; the match to TRBD1 covers 8 bases. From germline, CDR1 is MNHNS and CDR2 SASEGT. V dropped 2 bases and J dropped 2; count of bases not matched to a gene: 5. The CDR3 sequence is 15 residues long. The CDR3 sequence is CASSEIETGAYEQYF. DNA for the CDR3: TGTGCCAGCAGTGAAATTGAGACAGGGGCCTACGAGCAGTACTTC.

This sequence joins TRBV4-1 and TRBJ2-5; a possible D gene is TRBD1 (6 bases). The V end lost 1 base, the J end lost 5 bases, and 8 bases lay between the germline ends. CDR3 length: 13 amino acids. Germline CDR1 MGHRA, CDR2 YSYEKL. CDR3 residues: CASSQVRGETQYF. The CDR3 DNA sequence: TGCGCCAGCAGCCAAGTGAGGGGGGAGACCCAGTACTTC.

The V and J genes are TRBV19 and TRBJ2-3; 11 bases line up with TRBD2. Germline CDR1 reads LNHDA; CDR2 reads SQIVND (reference sequence). The CDR3 is 17 residues long. V lost 5 bases to trimming and J lost 5 bases; unmatched junction nucleotides: 12. CDR3 coding DNA: TGTGCCAGTAGTCGTCCCGGGACTAGCGGTAGAGGAGATACGCAGTATTTT. Protein: CASSRPGTSGRGDTQYF.

This chain uses TRBV7-9 with TRBJ1-1; TRBD1 is a possible D gene (5 bases). The germline gives CDR1 SEHNR, CDR2 FQNEAQ (reference sequence). V lost 3 bases to trimming and J lost 4 bases, with 6 bases between them. CDR3 length: 12 residues. CDR3 loop: CASSLGVTEAFF. CDR3 nucleotide sequence: TGTGCCAGCAGCTTGGGGGTCACTGAAGCTTTCTTT.

The chain employs TRBV5-4 and TRBJ1-1; D is perhaps TRBD1 (5 bases). V lost 3 bases, J lost 6 bases, and 9 bases lay in between. Germline values: CDR1 SGHNT, CDR2 YYREEE (reference sequence). The CDR3 length is 12 residues. Here the CDR3 reads CASSWGESEAFF. CDR3 in DNA: TGTGCCAGCAGCTGGGGGGAATCTGAAGCTTTCTTT.

The chain combines TRBV4-1 with TRBJ1-2; possible D gene TRBD1, 6 bases. The germline CDR1 and CDR2 sequences are MGHRA and YSYEKL. Trimming removed 2 bases at V and 4 bases at J, with 11 bases between. The CDR3 loop spans 14 amino acids. The CDR3 is CASSQLTGIYGYTF. CDR3 DNA sequence: TGCGCCAGCAGCCAATTAACAGGGATCTATGGCTACACCTTC.

The rearrangement uses TRBV2 and TRBJ2-5; no clear D. V was trimmed by 3 bases and J by 1 base, leaving 6 bases between them. The CDR3 is made up of 13 amino acids. In germline, CDR1 is SNHLY, CDR2 FYNNEI. CDR3: CASSDDFQETQYF. DNA for the CDR3: TGTGCCAGCAGTGACGACTTCCAAGAGACCCAGTACTTC. Looking up the rest from reference TRBV2 and TRBJ2-5 gives the full variable domain: EPEVTQTPSHQVTQMGQEVILRCVPISNHLYFYWYRQILGQKVEFLVSFYNNEISEKSEIFDDQFSVERPDGSNFTLKIRSTKLEDSAMYFCASSDDFQETQYFGPGTRLLVL.

The V and J genes are TRBV28 and TRBJ2-2, with D perhaps matching TRBD2 (6 bases). Trimming pared 3 bases from V and 4 bases from J, leaving 18 bases between. Germline V lookup: CDR1 MDHEN, CDR2 SYDVKM. CDR3 length: 17 amino acids. Written as DNA, the CDR3 is TGTGCCAGCAGTTTGCGTGTCTGGGCAGCGGGCACCGGGGAGCTGTTTTTT. This encodes CASSLRVWAAGTGELFF.

The chain's CDR3 is CASSLRRGLAWETQYF. CDR3 DNA: TGTGCCAGCAGCTTAAGACGGGGGCTTGCATGGGAGACCCAGTACTTC. The chain joins TRBV7-2 to TRBJ2-5; D could derive from TRBD1 or TRBD2 (6 bases each). V was pared by 2 bases and J by 5 bases, with 18 bases between. This CDR3 has 16 residues. Germline lookup yields CDR1 SGHTA and CDR2 FQGNSA.

The chain employs TRBV7-9 and TRBJ1-1; D is perhaps TRBD1 (6 bases). Per germline, CDR1 SEHNR and CDR2 FQNEAQ (reference sequence). V lost 10 bases and J lost 1, with 16 bases in between. This CDR3 is 14 amino acids long. CDR3 nucleotide sequence: TGTGCCAACCCCCCTAGGGGGGGGAACACTGAAGCTTTCTTT. Its translation is CANPPRGGNTEAFF. Filled out from reference TRBV7-9 and TRBJ1-1, the complete variable domain reads DTGVSQNPRHKITKRGQNVTFRCDPISEHNRLYWYRQTLGQGPEFLTYFQNEAQLEKSRLLSDRFSAERPKGSFSTLEIQRTEQGDSAMYLCANPPRGGNTEAFFGQGTRLTVV.

The V and J genes are TRBV2 and TRBJ1-6, with D perhaps matching TRBD1 (6 bases). Deletions cut 2 bases from V and 9 bases from J, with 14 bases between. In germline, CDR1 is SNHLY, CDR2 FYNNEI. This CDR3 is built from 15 residues. CDR3 sequence: CASSEKGQGISPLHF. The CDR3 DNA sequence: TGTGCCAGCAGTGAAAAGGGGCAGGGGATTTCACCCCTCCACTTT.

V usage is TRBV6-5 and J usage is TRBJ2-7; D is perhaps TRBD1 or TRBD2 (5 bases each). The V gene's germline CDR1 is MNHEY and CDR2 SVGAGI. The V end was cut by 2 bases, the J end by 6 bases, with 8 bases between. This CDR3 is built from 12 residues. CDR3 residues: CASSYRGGEQYF. For the CDR3, the DNA is TGTGCCAGCAGTTACCGTGGGGGCGAGCAGTACTTC.

J is TRBJ2-2 and V is TRBV19; TRBD2 aligns across 10 bases. Germline loops: CDR1 LNHDA, CDR2 SQIVND (reference sequence). Trimming removed 4 bases from V and 6 bases from J; junction bases left unmatched: 14. The CDR3 totals 18 residues. The CDR3, as DNA: TGTGCCAGTAGTACCCCCCGAATAGCGGGGGGTCGGGCCGGGGAGCTGTTTTTT. It encodes CASSTPRIAGGRAGELFF.

The chain employs TRBV7-9 and TRBJ2-5, with unresolved D. The CDR3 runs 15 residues. Germline values: CDR1 SEHNR, CDR2 FQNEAQ (reference sequence). The V end was cut by 1 base, the J end by 5 bases, with 14 bases between. Here the CDR3 reads CASSLVAAPRETQYF. The CDR3 DNA is TGTGCCAGCAGCTTAGTAGCCGCCCCCCGTGAGACCCAGTACTTC.

This clone was recorded only once. As DNA, the CDR3 is TGTGCCAGCAGTGTGCGGCAGTTCAATCAGCCCCAGCATTTT. This sequence encodes CASSVRQFNQPQHF. This chain uses TRBV6-1 with TRBJ1-5; no firm D call. Deletions cut 4 bases from V and 3 bases from J, with 10 bases between. CDR1 is MNHNS and CDR2 is SASEGT in the germline V gene. CDR3 length: 14 amino acids.

The chain joins TRBV19 to TRBJ1-3; tentative D call: TRBD1 (5 bases). This CDR3 comprises 16 residues. V dropped 6 bases and J dropped 0 bases, with 15 bases sitting between them. CDR1 is LNHDA and CDR2 is SQIVND in the germline V gene (reference sequence). CDR3 protein: CASSLGRPSSGNTIYF. Here the CDR3 DNA reads TGTGCCAGTAGCCTGGGGCGGCCCTCCTCTGGAAACACCATATATTTT. The entire variable domain, with the rest obtained from reference TRBV19 and TRBJ1-3, is as follows: DGGITQSPKYLFRKEGQNVTLSCEQNLNHDAMYWYRQDPGQGLRLIYYSQIVNDFQKGDIAEGYSVSREKKESFPLTVTSAQKNPTAFYLCASSLGRPSSGNTIYFGEGSWLTVV.

The gene calls are TRBV7-2 and TRBJ2-1; 11 bases are a match to TRBD2. The CDR3 is made up of 17 amino acids. With V trimmed by 5 bases and J by 0 bases, 6 bases remained unmatched. Germline V CDR1 and CDR2: SGHTA, FQGNSA. The CDR3 reads CASSKTSGVPSYNEQFF. CDR3 in DNA: TGTGCCAGCAGCAAGACTAGCGGGGTCCCCTCCTACAATGAGCAGTTCTTC.

The rearrangement links TRBV5-6 to TRBJ2-7, with no clear D. Germline V lookup: CDR1 SGHDT, CDR2 YYEEEE. This CDR3 is built from 12 residues. With 3 bases removed from V and 4 bases from J, the gap between germline ends came to 8 bases. CDR3 DNA sequence: TGTGCCAGCAGCTCCCTGAGGTACGAGCAGTACTTC. Translating gives CASSSLRYEQYF.

V is TRBV5-4 and J is TRBJ2-2, with TRBD2 matching over 8 bases. The germline V gene has CDR1 SGHNT and CDR2 YYREEE (reference sequence). The CDR3 is made up of 14 amino acids. V gave up 5 bases and J gave up 7 bases; unmatched junction bases: 7. CDR3: CASSHSGTNGELFF. CDR3 DNA sequence: TGTGCCAGCAGTCATAGCGGGACCAACGGGGAGCTGTTTTTT.

The CDR3, as DNA: TGTGCCAGCAGCTTAGTACAGGGCTCACATGAGCAGTTCTTC. This sequence encodes CASSLVQGSHEQFF. The rearrangement links TRBV7-2 to TRBJ2-1; D possibly corresponds to TRBD1 (6 bases). The CDR3 runs 14 residues. With 1 base removed from V and 8 bases from J, the gap between germline ends came to 12 bases. The germline V gene encodes CDR1 SGHTA and CDR2 FQGNSA.

This chain connects TRBV16 to TRBJ2-7, with 10 nucleotides matching TRBD1. The CDR3 extends over 16 amino acids. Looked up from germline, CDR1 is KGHSY and CDR2 is FQNENV. With 1 base clipped from V and 1 base from J, the junction kept 4 bases outside the gene matches. The CDR3, as DNA: TGTGCCAGCAGCCAATGGGGGACAGGGGATTCCTACGAGCAGTACTTC. It yields the protein CASSQWGTGDSYEQYF.

This clone was detected only once. The CDR3 nucleotides are TGCAGCGTTGTTTACACTGAAGCTTTCTTT. It encodes CSVVYTEAFF. This chain links TRBV29-1 with TRBJ1-1; D ambiguous. The CDR3 has 10 amino acids. Germline assignment: CDR1 SQVTM and CDR2 ANQGSEA. V lost 4 bases, J lost 3 bases, and 3 bases lay in between. Drawing the rest from reference TRBV29-1 and TRBJ1-1, the complete variable domain is SAVISQKPSRDICQRGTSLTIQCQVDSQVTMMFWYRQQPGQSLTLIATANQGSEATYESGFVIDKFPISRPNLTFSTLTVSNMSPEDSSIYLCSVVYTEAFFGQGTRLTVV.

The chain uses TRBV11-2 and TRBJ1-1; D is possibly TRBD1 (6 bases). The ends were cut back, 2 bases at V and 1 base at J, with 11 bases in the middle. The length of the CDR3 is 15 residues. The V gene's germline CDR1 is SGHAT and CDR2 FQNNGV. The CDR3 reads CASSLFPGENTEAFF. Here the CDR3 DNA reads TGTGCCAGCAGCTTATTCCCAGGGGAGAACACTGAAGCTTTCTTT. The complete variable domain, with remaining parts taken from reference TRBV11-2 and TRBJ1-1, reads EAGVAQSPRYKIIEKRQSVAFWCNPISGHATLYWYQQILGQGPKLLIQFQNNGVVDDSQLPKDRFSAERLKGVDSTLKIQPAKLEDSAVYLCASSLFPGENTEAFFGQGTRLTVV.

The chain recombines TRBV19 with TRBJ1-1; D might be TRBD1 (6 bases). The V gene's germline CDR1 is LNHDA and CDR2 SQIVND (reference sequence). This CDR3 has 17 amino acids. V was trimmed by 3 bases and J by 0 bases, leaving 17 bases between them. CDR3 DNA: TGTGCCAGTAGTATCTATCCAGGGGAACGAATGAACACTGAAGCTTTCTTT. Translation: CASSIYPGERMNTEAFF.

This clone was seen once. The chain employs TRBV13 and TRBJ2-3; 7 bases fit TRBD2. After removal of 5 bases from V and 4 bases from J, the junction contained 3 bases not matched to a gene. Per germline, CDR1 PRHDT and CDR2 FYEKMQ (reference sequence). The CDR3 has 13 residues. The CDR3 here is CASSETSPDTQYF. CDR3 sequence (DNA): TGTGCCAGCAGCGAGACTAGCCCAGATACGCAGTATTTT. Complete variable domain (other parts from reference TRBV13 and TRBJ2-3): AAGVIQSPRHLIKEKRETATLKCYPIPRHDTVYWYQQGPGQDPQFLISFYEKMQSDKGSIPDRFSAQQFSDYHSELNMSSLELGDSALYFCASSETSPDTQYFGPGTRLTVL.

V and J are TRBV7-2 and TRBJ2-5; D possibly matches TRBD1 or TRBD2 (5 bases each). This CDR3 comprises 15 residues. Germline loops: CDR1 SGHTA, CDR2 FQGNSA. The V end lost 3 bases, the J end lost 4 bases, and 15 bases lay between the germline ends. The DNA for the CDR3 is TGTGCCAGCAGCTTGGCCGGGACCGACGGAGAGACCCAGTACTTC. Protein sequence: CASSLAGTDGETQYF.

The rearrangement links TRBV7-8 to TRBJ2-7; maybe TRBD1 (5 bases). V was shortened by 5 bases and J by 5 bases, with 16 bases between the two germline ends. This CDR3 contains 14 residues. CDR1 is SGHVS and CDR2 is FQNEAQ in the germline V gene. The CDR3 here is CASSAHRWLDEQYF. CDR3 nucleotide sequence: TGTGCCAGCAGCGCCCACAGGTGGTTGGACGAGCAGTACTTC.